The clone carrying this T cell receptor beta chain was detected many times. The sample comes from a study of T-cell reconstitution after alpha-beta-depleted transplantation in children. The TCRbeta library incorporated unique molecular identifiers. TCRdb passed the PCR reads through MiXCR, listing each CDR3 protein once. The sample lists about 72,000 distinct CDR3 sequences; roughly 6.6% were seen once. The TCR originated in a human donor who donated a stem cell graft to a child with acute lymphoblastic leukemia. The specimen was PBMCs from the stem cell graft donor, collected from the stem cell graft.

CDR3 nucleotide sequence: TGTGCCAGCAGTCCCTCCGGAAGCTCTGGAAACACCATATATTTT. Translated: CASSPSGSSGNTIYF. This chain links TRBV27 with TRBJ1-3; the D is unclear. CDR1 is MNHEY and CDR2 is SMNVEV in the germline V gene (reference sequence). The germline V and J ends were trimmed by 5 bases and 0 bases, with 11 bases remaining between them. This CDR3 region has 15 residues.